This TCR beta chain was recorded in a study of beta chain features in type 1 diabetes. Study-level points and caveats: Fewer junction insertions and more nucleotide deletions appeared in type 1 diabetes patients. All four CD4+ subsets from Type 1 diabetes patients carried moderately but significantly shorter TCRB CDR3s.

About this clone: Its antigen is not identified.

The CDR3 has 15 residues. CDR1 is SGHTA, CDR2 FQGTGA, per germline. J gave up 6 bases and V 3 bases, and 6 bases lay outside the gene matches. Since all of the isolated RNA was reverse transcribed, expressed TCRB transcripts were what got sequenced. Clones were read by immunoSEQ multiplex PCR, and TCRdb kept only the in-frame ones, dropping some. Among 85,000 to 110,000 clones listed, approximately 30% were seen once. The sequenced material came from central memory CD4+ T cells from blood. The clonotype comes from a woman between 18 and 29 years old with type 1 diabetes. The V call is TRBV7-3, the J call TRBJ2-1, with 9 nucleotides matching TRBD2. The CDR3 DNA reads as TGTGCCAGCAGCTTCGGGACTAGCCTCGGCAATGAGCAGTTCTTC. Translating gives CASSFGTSLGNEQFF.